This T cell receptor beta chain was profiled in a study of shared T cell receptors in the human thymus. Germline CDR1 and CDR2: SEHNR and FQNEAQ (reference sequence). The CDR3 extends over 15 amino acids. V lost 5 bases and J lost 0, with 13 bases in between. The assay was immunoSEQ multiplex PCR, and TCRdb's table has in-frame clones only and misses some. The data show hundreds of thousands of clones, approximately 87% seen once. These data also formed part of another study, on human thymus T cells. According to that study: Thymic repertoires of unrelated individuals were reported in related research to overlap highly.

This TCR was recovered from a boy under two years old with a congenital heart defect. The rearrangement joins TRBV7-9 to TRBJ1-1; D is possibly TRBD1 (6 bases). Material for sequencing was thymocytes. As DNA, the CDR3 is TGTGCCAGCAGCACACCACAGGGACTGAACACTGAAGCTTTCTTT. This sequence encodes CASSTPQGLNTEAFF.